This entry lists 30 T cell receptor beta chains sequenced from one sample in a study of blood T cell repertoires in COVID-19. TCRdb's table, derived via immunoSEQ multiplex PCR, lists solely in-frame clones and lacks some. The profile shows 250,000 to 300,000 clones, 70% to 90% of them singletons. Material for sequencing was peripheral blood. These receptors originate from a man between 18 and 29 years old with active or convalescent COVID-19.

This clone was found a few times. The chain links TRBV3-1 (or the pseudogene TRBV3-2) to TRBJ1-4; D possibly corresponds to TRBD1 (6 bases). V was cut by 4 bases and J by 7 bases, with 16 bases left in between. CDR3 length equals 15 residues. Germline V lookup: CDR1 LGHDT, CDR2 YNNKEL (reference sequence). The CDR3 is CASSPRGRGGEKLFF. CDR3 DNA: TGTGCCAGCAGCCCCAGAGGCAGGGGCGGTGAAAAACTGTTTTTT.

The V and J genes are TRBV3-1 (or the pseudogene TRBV3-2) and TRBJ2-5; 8 nucleotides match TRBD2. The CDR3 sequence is 14 residues long. Germline-derived CDR1 and CDR2 are LGHDT and YNNKEL (reference sequence). The trim removed 4 bases at V and 6 bases at J, leaving 7 bases unmatched. CDR3 in amino acids: CASSRTGGAQTQYF. CDR3 nucleotides: TGTGCCAGCAGCCGGACGGGGGGGGCTCAGACCCAGTACTTC.

V and J are TRBV6-6 and TRBJ1-2; D gene unclear. This CDR3 region has 13 residues. CDR1 is MNHNY and CDR2 is SVGAGI in the germline V gene (reference sequence). V gave up 0 bases and J gave up 10 bases, with 12 bases separating them. The CDR3 loop is CASSYSTGIDYTF. The CDR3 region has the DNA TGTGCCAGCAGTTACTCGACGGGGATTGACTACACCTTC.

The V gene is TRBV11-3, the J gene TRBJ2-5, with a weak D call TRBD1 (5 bases). Trimming pared 8 bases from V and 3 bases from J, leaving 19 bases between. This CDR3 has 15 amino acids. Germline CDR1 reads SGHNT; CDR2 reads YENEEA. The CDR3 nucleotides read TGTGCCAGCGACGAGAGCAGGGTTGGGAAAGAGACCCAGTACTTC. It translates to CASDESRVGKETQYF.

CDR3 bases: TGTGCCAGCAGCCTCCAACCTAGCGGGAGAAGGCAGTTCTTC. As protein: CASSLQPSGRRQFF. The rearrangement links TRBV7-2 to TRBJ2-1; 10 bases are shared with TRBD2. Unmatched junction bases numbered 10, after V lost 5 bases and J lost 12 bases. The CDR3 sequence is 14 residues long. Germline V CDR1 and CDR2: SGHTA, FQGNSA.

The chain carries TRBV7-9 and TRBJ1-2; 10 nucleotides agree with TRBD1. Germline CDR1 is SEHNR and CDR2 is FQNEAQ (reference sequence). With 5 bases clipped from V and 4 bases from J, the junction kept 7 bases outside the gene matches. The CDR3 has 15 amino acids. This CDR3 reads CASSPGTGEVYGYTF. CDR3 nucleotides: TGTGCCAGCAGCCCCGGGACAGGGGAGGTCTATGGCTACACCTTC.

The CDR3 loop reads CASSEYLNSPLHF. The CDR3 bases are TGTGCCAGCAGTGAATATCTCAATTCACCCCTCCACTTT. The chain uses TRBV25-1 and TRBJ1-6; no reliable D call. V lost 0 bases to trimming and J lost 7 bases, with 4 bases between them. The CDR3 consists of 13 residues. Germline values: CDR1 MGHDK, CDR2 SYGVNS.

The chain uses TRBV21-1 and TRBJ2-5; the DNA was not used to check the table's D call, TRBD2. TRBV21-1 constitutes a pseudogene. This CDR3 is built from 14 residues. The CDR3 DNA follows: TGTGCCAGCACGAGGAGCGGCCCCCAAGAGACCCAGTACTTC. Protein: CASTRSGPQETQYF.

This clone was seen just once. J is TRBJ2-2 and V is TRBV30; 10 nucleotides line up with TRBD2. CDR3 size: 14 residues. Germline trimming cut 8 bases from V and 6 bases from J; bases unmatched to any gene: 9. The V gene's germline CDR1 is GTSNPN and CDR2 SVGIG (reference sequence). CDR3 sequence: CAGTSVLGSGELFF. As DNA, the CDR3 is TGTGCCGGGACTAGCGTGCTGGGTTCCGGGGAGCTGTTTTTT.

The chain joins TRBV11-3 to TRBJ2-7; weak D call: TRBD2 (5 bases). In germline, CDR1 is SGHNT, CDR2 YENEEA. The CDR3 has 16 amino acids. Trimming shortened V by 5 bases and J by 1 base, and 18 bases separated the two germline ends. The CDR3 nucleotides read TGTGCCAGCAGCCCACAGAGTAATGAGGGTTCCTACGAGCAGTACTTC. It yields the protein CASSPQSNEGSYEQYF.

Only one count was recorded for this clone. This chain joins TRBV6-4 and TRBJ2-1; 10 bases map to TRBD2. The CDR3 runs 17 residues. From germline, CDR1 is MRHNA and CDR2 SNTAGT. V gave up 0 bases and J gave up 9 bases; unmatched junction bases: 11. In DNA, the CDR3 is TGTGCCAGCAGTGACTCCCCCCCTAGCGGGGGACGGTCTGAGCAGTTCTTC. Amino acids: CASSDSPPSGGRSEQFF.

This chain uses TRBV18 with TRBJ1-1, with TRBD1 matching over 8 bases. Germline V lookup: CDR1 KGHSH, CDR2 LQKENI. V shed 2 bases and J 7 bases; nucleotides not matched to a gene: 9. CDR3 size: 15 residues. The CDR3 nucleotides read TGTGCCAGCTCACCATTCTCAGGGGGCATTAATGAAGCTTTCTTT. It translates to CASSPFSGGINEAFF.

This clone appeared a few times. The CDR3 DNA reads as TGTGCCAGTAGTGCGACCGGGCGGGAGGTCCGGCCCCAGCATTTT. Its translation: CASSATGREVRPQHF. The V gene is TRBV19, the J gene TRBJ1-5; D is undetermined. The CDR3 loop spans 15 amino acids. CDR1 is LNHDA, CDR2 SQIVND, per germline (reference sequence). V was shortened by 5 bases and J by 9 bases, with 20 bases between the two germline ends.

The chain uses TRBV27 and TRBJ2-1; weak D call: TRBD1 (5 bases). This CDR3 comprises 14 residues. V was pared by 2 bases and J by 7 bases, with 12 bases between. In germline, CDR1 is MNHEY, CDR2 SMNVEV (reference sequence). The CDR3 is CASSLPGRVNEQFF. CDR3 bases: TGTGCCAGCAGTTTACCGGGCAGGGTAAATGAGCAGTTCTTC.

The chain is built from TRBV24-1 and TRBJ2-3; D is ambiguous. Trimming took off 4 bases at V and 3 bases at J, with 10 bases between the two ends. Germline values: CDR1 KGHDR, CDR2 SFDVKD. This CDR3 is built from 14 residues. The CDR3 loop is CATSDPARTDTQYF. The CDR3 DNA sequence: TGTGCCACCAGTGACCCTGCTAGAACAGATACGCAGTATTTT.

This clone is a singleton in its sample. The chain employs TRBV7-9 and TRBJ1-1; tentatively, D is TRBD1 (5 bases). The CDR3 runs 12 residues. Trimming removed 9 bases from V and 8 bases from J, with 16 bases in between. CDR1 is SEHNR, CDR2 FQNEAQ, per germline (reference sequence). CDR3: CASHGDYLEAFF. CDR3 bases: TGTGCCAGTCACGGGGACTACCTGGAAGCTTTCTTT.

DNA for the CDR3: TGCGCCAGCAGCCCCGGGACTCTAGATCAGCCCCAGCATTTT. It encodes CASSPGTLDQPQHF. The V call is TRBV5-1, the J call TRBJ1-5, with D possibly matching TRBD1 (5 bases). Per germline, CDR1 SGHRS and CDR2 YFSETQ. Trimming pared 4 bases from V and 5 bases from J, leaving 13 bases between. The CDR3 consists of 14 residues. The whole variable domain, remainder taken from reference TRBV5-1 and TRBJ1-5, is KAGVTQTPRYLIKTRGQQVTLSCSPISGHRSVSWYQQTPGQGLQFLFEYFSETQRNKGNFPGRFSGRQFSNSRSEMNVSTLELGDSALYLCASSPGTLDQPQHFGDGTRLSIL.

The V gene is TRBV6-2 or TRBV6-3, the J gene TRBJ1-1; D gene unclear. Trimming stripped 4 bases from V and 5 bases from J, with 11 bases between. Per germline, CDR1 MNHEY and CDR2 SVGEGT. There are 13 residues in the CDR3. The CDR3 loop reads CASSWILGTEAFF. The CDR3 DNA reads as TGTGCCAGCAGTTGGATCCTCGGGACTGAAGCTTTCTTT.

The chain is built from TRBV3-1 (or the pseudogene TRBV3-2) and TRBJ1-2; D gene ambiguous. The CDR3 length is 13 residues. The germline CDR1 and CDR2 sequences are LGHDT and YNNKEL (reference sequence). V was cut by 4 bases and J by 4 bases, with 10 bases left in between. The CDR3 loop is CASSPTEGYGYTF. The CDR3 region has the DNA TGTGCCAGCAGCCCAACTGAGGGCTATGGCTACACCTTC.

J is TRBJ1-1 and V is TRBV11-1, with unresolved D. CDR1 is SGHAT, CDR2 FQDESV, per germline (reference sequence). The CDR3 totals 12 residues. V lost 4 bases, J lost 4 bases, and 7 bases lay in between. The CDR3 region is CASSSFPTEAFF. In DNA form, the CDR3 reads TGTGCCAGCAGCTCCTTCCCCACTGAAGCTTTCTTT.

As concerns this clone: At one of its ends the junction is not consistent with the germline gene, which may arise from a read error. This rearrangement joins TRBV19 to TRBJ1-2; perhaps TRBD1 as D (5 bases). This CDR3 has 13 residues. The germline CDR1 and CDR2 sequences are LNHDA and SQIVND (reference sequence). The CDR3 region has the DNA TGTGCCAGTAGTACAGGGATCTCCGGGGGACGCAGCTTC. Its protein is CASSTGISGGRSF.

The chain employs TRBV18 and TRBJ2-1; 10 bases are shared with TRBD1. V gave up 4 bases and J gave up 10 bases; unmatched junction bases: 13. The V gene's germline CDR1 is KGHSH and CDR2 LQKENI. The CDR3 is made up of 16 amino acids. CDR3 coding DNA: TGTGCCAGCTCACTTGCGGGGACAGGGGCCTCCGGAGAGCAGTTCTTC. This codes for CASSLAGTGASGEQFF.

This chain uses TRBV12-3 or TRBV12-4 with TRBJ1-2; D is ambiguous. The CDR3 spans 13 residues. V was cut by 6 bases and J by 6 bases, with 14 bases left in between. CDR3 sequence: CASRPRIRDGYTF. CDR3 coding DNA: TGTGCCAGCAGACCCCGCATCCGGGATGGCTACACCTTC.

There are a few counts of this clone. The chain employs TRBV5-1 and TRBJ1-4; D gene ambiguous. Germline CDR1 is SGHRS and CDR2 is YFSETQ. This CDR3 has 14 residues. Trimming pared 2 bases from V and 8 bases from J, leaving 13 bases between. The DNA of the CDR3 is TGCGCCAGCAGCTTTGGAGATCTTACGGAAAAACTGTTTTTT. Amino acids: CASSFGDLTEKLFF.

This chain joins TRBV5-1 and TRBJ2-7, with D hard to call. Germline V gene lookup returns CDR1 SGHRS and CDR2 YFSETQ. V lost 0 bases to trimming and J lost 4 bases, with 5 bases between them. This CDR3 has 12 residues. The CDR3 loop reads CASSLERYEQYF. The CDR3, as DNA: TGCGCCAGCAGCTTGGAACGGTACGAGCAGTACTTC.

The gene calls are TRBV6-1 and TRBJ2-7; 11 positions match TRBD2. CDR1 and CDR2 (germline): MNHNS, SASEGT. The CDR3 has 18 residues. The ends lost 0 bases at V and 1 base at J; junction bases unmatched: 8. For the CDR3, the DNA is TGTGCCAGCAGTGAAGCGCGGGGTGGGACTAGCGGATCCTACGAGCAGTACTTC. This codes for CASSEARGGTSGSYEQYF.

The rearrangement joins TRBV10-2 to TRBJ1-1, with a possible D match to TRBD1 (6 bases). This CDR3 comprises 12 residues. Germline CDR1 is WSHSY and CDR2 is SAAADI. Trimming removed 8 bases from V and 3 bases from J, with 10 bases in between. CDR3 region: CASEGVDTEAFF. The CDR3 nucleotides read TGCGCCAGCGAGGGGGTGGACACTGAAGCTTTCTTT.

The chain is built from TRBV29-1 and TRBJ1-1; tentative D call: TRBD1 (6 bases). The CDR3 length is 13 residues. Trimming stripped 5 bases from V and 7 bases from J, with 17 bases between. CDR1 SQVTM and CDR2 ANQGSEA come from the germline V gene. CDR3 residues: CSVRVDSFIEAFF. As DNA, the CDR3 is TGCAGCGTTAGGGTGGACAGTTTCATTGAAGCTTTCTTT.

The chain couples TRBV5-6 to TRBJ2-7; TRBD1 aligns across 10 bases. V trimming: 0 bases; J trimming: 5 bases; junction bases outside the gene matches: 8. This CDR3 comprises 16 residues. Looked up from germline, CDR1 is SGHDT and CDR2 is YYEEEE. CDR3 in amino acids: CASSLAFSGQGHEQYF. In DNA form, the CDR3 reads TGTGCCAGCAGCTTGGCCTTCTCGGGACAGGGGCACGAGCAGTACTTC.

The chain employs TRBV11-2 and TRBJ2-5; 8 bases are shared with TRBD2. The length of the CDR3 is 16 residues. V was clipped by 5 bases and J by 5 bases; unmatched bases: 13. Germline V gives CDR1 SGHAT, CDR2 FQNNGV. The CDR3 protein is CASSPPGLAGGETQYF. CDR3 nucleotides: TGTGCCAGCAGCCCCCCCGGGCTAGCGGGCGGGGAGACCCAGTACTTC.